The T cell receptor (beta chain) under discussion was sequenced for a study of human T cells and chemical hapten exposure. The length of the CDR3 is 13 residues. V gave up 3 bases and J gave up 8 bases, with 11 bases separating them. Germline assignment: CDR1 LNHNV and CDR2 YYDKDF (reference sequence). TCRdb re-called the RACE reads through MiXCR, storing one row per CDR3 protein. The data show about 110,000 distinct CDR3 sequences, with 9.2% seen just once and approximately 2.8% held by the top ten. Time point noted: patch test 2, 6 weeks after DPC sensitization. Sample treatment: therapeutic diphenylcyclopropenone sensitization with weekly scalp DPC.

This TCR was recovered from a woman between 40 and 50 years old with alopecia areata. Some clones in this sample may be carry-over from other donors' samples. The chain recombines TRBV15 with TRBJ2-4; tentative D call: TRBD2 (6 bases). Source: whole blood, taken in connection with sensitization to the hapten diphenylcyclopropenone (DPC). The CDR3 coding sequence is TGTGCCACCAGCAGGGGGGGATTGGACATTCAGTACTTC. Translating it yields CATSRGGLDIQYF.